Listed here are 17 T cell receptor beta chains from one sample, sequenced in a study of OX40 agonist ivuxolimab in advanced cancers. The method was immunoSEQ multiplex PCR; TCRdb's version includes in-frame clones alone and lacks a portion of them. The data show 35,000 to 45,000 clones, less than 95% seen once. The specimen comprised CD4+ or CD8+ T cells sorted from blood, sampled in a trial of the OX40 agonist ivuxolimab. These receptors were obtained from an adult with an advanced solid tumor such as melanoma, head and neck, liver or kidney cancer.

The chain carries TRBV7-9 and TRBJ2-3; weak D call: TRBD2 (5 bases). Trimming stripped 1 base from V and 2 bases from J, with 16 bases between. This CDR3 region has 17 residues. From germline, CDR1 is SEHNR and CDR2 FQNEAQ (reference sequence). CDR3 amino acids: CASSLVTSSWATDTQYF. CDR3 DNA sequence: TGTGCCAGCAGCTTAGTGACGTCTAGCTGGGCCACAGATACGCAGTATTTT. Filled out from reference TRBV7-9 and TRBJ2-3, the complete variable domain reads DTGVSQNPRHKITKRGQNVTFRCDPISEHNRLYWYRQTLGQGPEFLTYFQNEAQLEKSRLLSDRFSAERPKGSFSTLEIQRTEQGDSAMYLCASSLVTSSWATDTQYFGPGTRLTVL.

The chain is built from TRBV6-5 and TRBJ2-7; possible D gene TRBD2, 7 bases. Germline CDR1 MNHEY, CDR2 SVGAGI. Deletions cut 2 bases from V and 3 bases from J, with 17 bases between. The CDR3 has 16 amino acids. The DNA of the CDR3 is TGTGCCAGCAGTTACGAGAGGGGGGGGTCGTACTACGAGCAGTACTTC. Its translation: CASSYERGGSYYEQYF.

This chain links TRBV19 with TRBJ2-2, with D perhaps matching TRBD2 (5 bases). V dropped 5 bases and J dropped 4 bases, with 14 bases sitting between them. This CDR3 spans 15 amino acids. Germline-derived CDR1 and CDR2 are LNHDA and SQIVND (reference sequence). The CDR3 DNA is TGTGCCAGTAGTCTCTCCCGGGATTTCACCGGGGAGCTGTTTTTT. Protein product: CASSLSRDFTGELFF.

The chain combines TRBV28 with TRBJ2-5; 7 nucleotides agree with TRBD1. This CDR3 is 15 amino acids long. CDR1 is MDHEN, CDR2 SYDVKM, per germline. V shed 4 bases, J shed 7 bases, and the junction held 12 bases outside the gene matches. The CDR3 region is CASSWDSSSRPTQYF. The CDR3, as DNA: TGTGCCAGCAGTTGGGACAGTTCTTCCCGCCCGACCCAGTACTTC.

This sequence joins TRBV10-3 and TRBJ2-5; 7 bases are a match to TRBD1. The CDR3 is 16 amino acids. Unmatched junction bases numbered 10, after V lost 4 bases and J lost 2 bases. Germline V gene sequence: CDR1 ENHRY, CDR2 SYGVKD. CDR3 protein: CAISGQGVGSQETQYF. DNA of the CDR3: TGTGCCATCAGTGGTCAGGGGGTCGGATCTCAAGAGACCCAGTACTTC.

This chain uses TRBV28 with TRBJ1-1, with 7 positions matching TRBD1. J gave up 0 bases and V 6 bases, and 10 bases lay outside the gene matches. In germline, CDR1 is MDHEN, CDR2 SYDVKM. CDR3 length: 16 amino acids. CDR3 region: CASSPRLTGLNTEAFF. The CDR3 nucleotides are TGTGCCAGCAGCCCCAGACTGACAGGGCTGAACACTGAAGCTTTCTTT.

This chain joins TRBV29-1 and TRBJ2-1, with 10 bases identical to TRBD2. Per germline, CDR1 SQVTM and CDR2 ANQGSEA. The CDR3 consists of 16 residues. Unmatched junction bases numbered 6, after V lost 0 bases and J lost 4 bases. CDR3 sequence: CSVEEVTSGLYNEQFF. The CDR3, as DNA: TGCAGCGTTGAAGAAGTGACTAGCGGGCTATACAATGAGCAGTTCTTC.

The chain combines TRBV7-8 with TRBJ1-1, with D tentatively TRBD1 (6 bases). The CDR3 is 15 amino acids. V lost 7 bases to trimming and J lost 0 bases, with 15 bases between them. Germline-derived CDR1 and CDR2 are SGHVS and FQNEAQ. The CDR3 nucleotides are TGTGCCAGCATGGTGCATTGGGACATGAACACTGAAGCTTTCTTT. Translated: CASMVHWDMNTEAFF.

This sequence joins TRBV6-6 and TRBJ2-5, with D tentatively TRBD1 or TRBD2 (5 bases each). The germline V gene encodes CDR1 MNHNY and CDR2 SVGAGI (reference sequence). This CDR3 has 14 amino acids. V was cut by 8 bases and J by 6 bases, with 19 bases left in between. The CDR3 DNA sequence: TGTGCCAGCGGATTCACCGGGGCGGGCCAGACCCAGTACTTC. It codes for CASGFTGAGQTQYF.

This rearrangement joins TRBV4-2 to TRBJ2-3; TRBD2 matches at 9 bases. V lost 2 bases, J lost 11 bases, and 11 bases stayed unmatched. Per the germline V gene, CDR1 is LGHNA and CDR2 is YNFKEQ. The CDR3 runs 15 residues. The CDR3, as DNA: TGTGCCAGCAGCCAAAGACTAGCGGAGGTGCAAGGGCAGTATTTT. It translates to CASSQRLAEVQGQYF.

CDR3 in amino acids: CASSQNSYTGELFF. CDR3 DNA: TGCGCCAGCAGCCAAAACAGTTACACCGGGGAGCTGTTTTTT. V gene TRBV4-1 combines with J gene TRBJ2-2; D unclear. The CDR3 has 14 amino acids. Germline V gene sequence: CDR1 MGHRA, CDR2 YSYEKL. With 2 bases removed from V and 3 bases from J, the gap between germline ends came to 7 bases.

This chain uses TRBV13 with TRBJ2-1, with D perhaps given as TRBD1 or TRBD2 (5 bases each). V was trimmed by 4 bases and J by 0 bases, leaving 19 bases between them. This CDR3 comprises 18 residues. CDR1 is PRHDT, CDR2 FYEKMQ, per germline (reference sequence). In DNA, the CDR3 is TGTGCCAGCAGCTCGCAAGGCATCGGGGACGTCTCCTACAATGAGCAGTTCTTC. It codes for CASSSQGIGDVSYNEQFF.

The J gene is TRBJ2-7, the V gene TRBV14; possibly TRBD1 or TRBD2 for D (6 bases each). Germline CDR1 is SGHDN and CDR2 is FVKESK. V lost 4 bases and J 6 bases, leaving 16 bases between the germline ends. This CDR3 spans 14 amino acids. CDR3 amino acids: CASSLGGRAGEQYF. Written as DNA, the CDR3 is TGTGCCAGCAGCCTGGGGGGCAGGGCGGGCGAGCAGTACTTC.

The chain carries TRBV28 and TRBJ1-3; maybe TRBD1 (5 bases). The CDR3 extends over 14 amino acids. The germline gives CDR1 MDHEN, CDR2 SYDVKM. With 2 bases removed from V and 4 bases from J, the gap between germline ends came to 9 bases. The CDR3 nucleotides are TGTGCCAGCAGTTTACAGGGCATGGGAAACACCATATATTTT. Protein: CASSLQGMGNTIYF.

The V gene is TRBV5-1, the J gene TRBJ2-7; tentative D call: TRBD1 (5 bases). CDR3 length: 13 amino acids. Per the germline V gene, CDR1 is SGHRS and CDR2 is YFSETQ. V was shortened by 0 bases and J by 5 bases, with 9 bases between the two germline ends. The CDR3 sequence is CASSLARANEQYF. For the CDR3, the DNA is TGCGCCAGCAGCTTGGCCAGGGCAAACGAGCAGTACTTC.

The chain couples TRBV2 to TRBJ2-7; D uncertain. The germline gives CDR1 SNHLY, CDR2 FYNNEI. The CDR3 has 12 amino acids. Between the trimmed V and J ends, which lost 4 bases and 1 base, there was a span of 5 bases. The CDR3 sequence is CASSVLSYEQYF. The CDR3 DNA follows: TGTGCCAGCAGTGTCCTATCCTACGAGCAGTACTTC.

This clone occurred once. The chain has TRBV30 and TRBJ2-5; D might be TRBD1 or TRBD2, each matching 6 bases. Germline V CDR1 and CDR2: GTSNPN, SVGIG (reference sequence). Trimming took off 5 bases at V and 1 base at J, with 11 bases between the two ends. This CDR3 has 13 amino acids. The CDR3 reads CAWFGGLQETQYF. The CDR3 DNA sequence: TGTGCCTGGTTTGGGGGGCTCCAAGAGACCCAGTACTTC.